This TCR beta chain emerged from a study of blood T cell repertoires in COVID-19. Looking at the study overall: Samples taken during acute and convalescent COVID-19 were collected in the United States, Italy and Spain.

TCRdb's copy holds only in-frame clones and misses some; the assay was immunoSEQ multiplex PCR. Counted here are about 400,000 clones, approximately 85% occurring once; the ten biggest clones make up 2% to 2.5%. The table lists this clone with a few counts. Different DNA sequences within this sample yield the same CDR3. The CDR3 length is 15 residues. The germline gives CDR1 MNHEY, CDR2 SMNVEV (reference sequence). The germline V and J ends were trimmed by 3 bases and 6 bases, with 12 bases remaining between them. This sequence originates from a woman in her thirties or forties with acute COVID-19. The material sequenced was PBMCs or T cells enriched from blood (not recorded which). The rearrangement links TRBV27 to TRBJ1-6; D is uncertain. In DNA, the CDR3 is TGTGCCAGCAGTTTGGTGGAACCGGGTAATTCACCCCTCCACTTT. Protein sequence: CASSLVEPGNSPLHF.